These 30 T cell receptor beta chains were all obtained from the same sample, sequenced in a study of blood T cell repertoires in COVID-19. Data came from immunoSEQ multiplex PCR; TCRdb stores just in-frame clones and leaves some out. The profile shows a few hundred thousand clones, 90% of them singletons. Sequenced input: PBMCs or T cells enriched from blood (not recorded which). These receptors were taken from a young man who had recovered from COVID-19.

This clone was observed once. V and J are TRBV3-1 (or the pseudogene TRBV3-2) and TRBJ1-2; D unresolved. This CDR3 has 13 residues. Germline V gene data show CDR1 as LGHDT and CDR2 as YNNKEL (reference sequence). V dropped 4 bases and J dropped 4 bases, with 10 bases sitting between them. In DNA form, the CDR3 reads TGTGCCAGCAGCCCTCGCGGTCCCTATGGCTACACCTTC. Amino acids: CASSPRGPYGYTF.

The chain recombines TRBV28 with TRBJ1-5, with D tentatively TRBD1 (6 bases). CDR1 and CDR2 (germline): MDHEN, SYDVKM. This CDR3 has 16 residues. V gave up 3 bases and J gave up 7 bases, with 19 bases separating them. The DNA of the CDR3 is TGTGCCAGCAGTTTTAATCCTCCCGGGGGGCGACAGCCCCAGCATTTT. Protein: CASSFNPPGGRQPQHF.

This chain joins TRBV11-2 and TRBJ1-6; 8 bases agree with TRBD1. Germline CDR1 is SGHAT and CDR2 is FQNNGV. With V trimmed by 1 base and J by 6 bases, 8 bases remained unmatched. This CDR3 is built from 17 residues. The CDR3 loop is CASSLGLAGGANSPLHF. The CDR3 nucleotides read TGTGCCAGCAGCTTAGGTTTGGCAGGGGGCGCTAATTCACCCCTCCACTTT.

This chain links TRBV9 with TRBJ2-1; 12 nucleotides align to TRBD2. The CDR3 runs 16 residues. With 0 bases clipped from V and 10 bases from J, the junction kept 8 bases outside the gene matches. Germline V gene sequence: CDR1 SGDLS, CDR2 YYNGEE. The CDR3 reads CASSVELAGGRGEQFF. CDR3 DNA: TGTGCCAGCAGCGTAGAACTAGCGGGAGGCAGGGGAGAGCAGTTCTTC.

The V gene is TRBV9, the J gene TRBJ2-3; D may be TRBD2 (6 bases). The CDR3 length is 14 residues. Germline CDR1 SGDLS, CDR2 YYNGEE. Between the trimmed V and J ends, which lost 3 bases and 0 bases, there was a span of 8 bases. The CDR3: CASSAGTSTDTQYF. The CDR3 region has the DNA TGTGCCAGCAGCGCCGGGACTAGCACAGATACGCAGTATTTT.

The chain employs TRBV29-1 and TRBJ2-1, with 8 bases identical to TRBD2. J was trimmed by 0 bases and V by 6 bases; bases with no gene match: 4. The CDR3 totals 14 residues. Germline assignment: CDR1 SQVTM and CDR2 ANQGSEA. The chain's CDR3 is CSVDGTSSYNEQFF. The CDR3 DNA sequence: TGCAGCGTCGACGGGACTAGCTCCTACAATGAGCAGTTCTTC.

CDR3: CSVEDPGHLPYGYTF. CDR3 sequence (DNA): TGCAGCGTTGAAGATCCGGGACACCTTCCTTATGGCTACACCTTC. V usage is TRBV29-1 and J usage is TRBJ1-2, with D possibly TRBD1 on 6 matching bases. The CDR3 is 15 residues long. Trimming left V 0 bases short and J 5 bases short, with 16 bases between. Per germline, CDR1 SQVTM and CDR2 ANQGSEA.

The DNA of the CDR3 is TGTGCCAGCTCAGCCAAACAGGGGGTGACTGAAGCTTTCTTT. Translated: CASSAKQGVTEAFF. This sequence joins TRBV11-2 and TRBJ1-1, with 8 nucleotides matching TRBD1. Trimming at V came to 8 bases and at J to 5 bases, leaving 10 bases not matched to a gene. Germline V CDR1 and CDR2: SGHAT, FQNNGV. The CDR3 is 14 residues long.

Only one count was recorded for this clone. The chain combines TRBV30 with TRBJ1-1, with a weak D call TRBD1 (5 bases). Germline V lookup: CDR1 GTSNPN, CDR2 SVGIG (reference sequence). This CDR3 comprises 11 residues. V lost 3 bases and J 5 bases, leaving 7 bases between the germline ends. The CDR3 DNA reads TGTGCCTGGAGGCAGGGTACTGAAGCTTTCTTT. The encoded protein is CAWRQGTEAFF.

The chain links TRBV29-1 to TRBJ1-2; TRBD1 aligns across 7 bases. Germline V gene data show CDR1 as SQVTM and CDR2 as ANQGSEA. The J segment lost 0 bases and the V segment lost 5 bases, leaving 9 bases of the junction unmatched. This CDR3 comprises 15 residues. CDR3 sequence: CSVQPPGGSNYGYTF. The CDR3 DNA is TGCAGCGTTCAACCCCCAGGGGGTTCTAACTATGGCTACACCTTC.

The DNA for the CDR3 is TGTGCCAGCAGCCAACAGATCACAGATACGCAGTATTTT. Encoded protein: CASSQQITDTQYF. This sequence joins TRBV14 and TRBJ2-3, with D unresolved. Trimming pared 2 bases from V and 2 bases from J, leaving 5 bases between. The germline V gene encodes CDR1 SGHDN and CDR2 FVKESK. This CDR3 contains 13 residues.

The J gene is TRBJ1-2, the V gene TRBV7-9; D not certain. This CDR3 region has 15 residues. The germline gives CDR1 SEHNR, CDR2 FQNEAQ (reference sequence). V lost 1 base to trimming and J lost 8 bases, with 17 bases between them. The CDR3 DNA reads TGTGCCAGCAGCTTAGAGAGGGAGAGTCTTTACGGCTACACCTTC. Its translation is CASSLERESLYGYTF.

The chain carries TRBV13 and TRBJ2-3, with TRBD2 matching 7 bases. After removal of 4 bases from V and 2 bases from J, the junction contained 12 bases not matched to a gene. The CDR3 contains 17 residues. From germline, CDR1 is PRHDT and CDR2 FYEKMQ (reference sequence). CDR3: CASSSPAGGNDTDTQYF. CDR3 DNA: TGTGCCAGCAGCTCACCCGCCGGGGGGAACGACACAGATACGCAGTATTTT.

The CDR3 sequence: CASSFLQEEVGETQYF. CDR3 sequence (DNA): TGTGCCAGCAGCTTTCTCCAGGAGGAGGTTGGGGAGACCCAGTACTTC. The gene calls are TRBV5-4 and TRBJ2-5; TRBD2 is a possible D gene (5 bases). The CDR3 is 16 residues long. Germline values: CDR1 SGHNT, CDR2 YYREEE (reference sequence). Trimming left V 2 bases short and J 5 bases short, with 19 bases between.

The V and J genes are TRBV28 and TRBJ2-7, with D possibly matching TRBD1 (6 bases). Germline CDR1 reads MDHEN; CDR2 reads SYDVKM. V lost 10 bases to trimming and J lost 3 bases, with 19 bases between them. This CDR3 is built from 14 residues. DNA of the CDR3: TGTGCCATAACTCGACAGGAACATAACTACGAGCAGTACTTC. Amino acids: CAITRQEHNYEQYF.

The CDR3 sequence: CASTQNTGETQYF. Here the CDR3 DNA reads TGCGCCAGCACCCAGAATACAGGCGAGACCCAGTACTTC. V is TRBV5-1 and J is TRBJ2-5, with TRBD1 as a possible D gene (5 bases). The CDR3 totals 13 residues. Germline loops: CDR1 SGHRS, CDR2 YFSETQ. Trimming took off 6 bases at V and 5 bases at J, with 14 bases between the two ends. The full variable domain, rest sourced from reference TRBV5-1 and TRBJ2-5, is KAGVTQTPRYLIKTRGQQVTLSCSPISGHRSVSWYQQTPGQGLQFLFEYFSETQRNKGNFPGRFSGRQFSNSRSEMNVSTLELGDSALYLCASTQNTGETQYFGPGTRLLVL.

The gene calls are TRBV19 and TRBJ1-3; D possibly corresponds to TRBD1 (5 bases). The CDR3 sequence is 14 residues long. V lost 7 bases and J lost 2, with 12 bases in between. Germline CDR1 and CDR2: LNHDA and SQIVND (reference sequence). CDR3 nucleotides: TGTGCCAGTAATGCAGGGATGACTGGAAACACCATATATTTT. Amino acids: CASNAGMTGNTIYF.

The sample holds one count of this clone. The rearrangement links TRBV4-1 to TRBJ2-5, with D hard to call. CDR1 and CDR2 (germline): MGHRA, YSYEKL. This CDR3 comprises 11 residues. V was trimmed by 1 base and J by 5 bases, leaving 2 bases between them. The CDR3 is CASSQAETQYF. The CDR3 DNA reads as TGCGCCAGCAGCCAAGCGGAGACCCAGTACTTC.

The rearrangement links TRBV7-9 to TRBJ1-2; unclear D gene. The germline V gene encodes CDR1 SEHNR and CDR2 FQNEAQ (reference sequence). V lost 3 bases and J lost 1, with 15 bases in between. This CDR3 is built from 16 residues. CDR3 protein: CASSFGRAPSNYGYTF. The CDR3 DNA sequence: TGTGCCAGCAGCTTTGGGAGGGCACCCAGTAACTATGGCTACACCTTC.

This chain links TRBV19 with TRBJ1-3; D is perhaps TRBD1 (6 bases). Trimming shortened V by 3 bases and J by 4 bases, and 22 bases separated the two germline ends. The CDR3 has 18 amino acids. Germline V gene data show CDR1 as LNHDA and CDR2 as SQIVND (reference sequence). Here the CDR3 reads CASSIPLSVQGTGNTIYF. CDR3 DNA sequence: TGTGCCAGTAGTATCCCTCTGTCCGTGCAGGGGACGGGAAACACCATATATTTT. Full variable domain (remainder filled in from reference TRBV19 and TRBJ1-3): DGGITQSPKYLFRKEGQNVTLSCEQNLNHDAMYWYRQDPGQGLRLIYYSQIVNDFQKGDIAEGYSVSREKKESFPLTVTSAQKNPTAFYLCASSIPLSVQGTGNTIYFGEGSWLTVV.

This clone was recorded once. V is TRBV11-3 and J is TRBJ1-1, with TRBD1 identical over 7 bases. Germline trimming cut 5 bases from V and 0 bases from J; bases unmatched to any gene: 3. CDR3 length equals 14 residues. Looked up from germline, CDR1 is SGHNT and CDR2 is YENEEA. The CDR3 DNA reads as TGTGCCAGCAGCGAACAGGGGATGAACACTGAAGCTTTCTTT. This sequence encodes CASSEQGMNTEAFF. The complete variable domain, with remaining parts taken from reference TRBV11-3 and TRBJ1-1, reads EAGVVQSPRYKIIEKKQPVAFWCNPISGHNTLYWYLQNLGQGPELLIRYENEEAVDDSQLPKDRFSAERLKGVDSTLKIQPAELGDSAVYLCASSEQGMNTEAFFGQGTRLTVV.

The DNA of the CDR3 is TGTGCCATCAGTGGGGGCAGGGTGAACACTGAAGCTTTCTTT. Translating gives CAISGGRVNTEAFF. The rearrangement links TRBV10-3 to TRBJ1-1, with D tentatively TRBD1 (5 bases). Trimming left V 4 bases short and J 0 bases short, with 9 bases between. Germline V gene data show CDR1 as ENHRY and CDR2 as SYGVKD. This CDR3 spans 14 amino acids.

The chain uses TRBV12-3 or TRBV12-4 and TRBJ1-2; D is unclear. The V end lost 7 bases, the J end lost 1 base, and 7 bases lay between the germline ends. This CDR3 contains 12 residues. The CDR3 protein is CASKPGNYGYTF. In nucleotides, the CDR3 is TGTGCCAGCAAACCCGGTAACTATGGCTACACCTTC.

This chain joins TRBV7-3 and TRBJ2-7; 8 bases are shared with TRBD1. CDR1 and CDR2 (germline): SGHTA, FQGTGA. The length of the CDR3 is 13 residues. J lost 4 bases, V lost 5 bases, and 4 bases had no gene match. CDR3 region: CASSPTGGYEQYF. CDR3 in DNA: TGTGCCAGCAGCCCCACAGGGGGGTACGAGCAGTACTTC.

The rearrangement joins TRBV28 to TRBJ2-7; D not certain. CDR1 MDHEN and CDR2 SYDVKM come from the germline V gene. The CDR3 length is 15 residues. V lost 3 bases to trimming and J lost 2 bases, with 14 bases between them. Here the CDR3 reads CASSFFGSSTYEQYF. CDR3 DNA sequence: TGTGCCAGCAGTTTTTTCGGTAGCTCAACCTACGAGCAGTACTTC.

The chain links TRBV6-5 to TRBJ2-7; 8 bases align to TRBD2. The CDR3 length is 14 residues. Germline CDR1 reads MNHEY; CDR2 reads SVGAGI. Unmatched junction bases numbered 9, after V lost 7 bases and J lost 4 bases. CDR3 sequence (DNA): TGTGCCAGCAAGGAGAGAGCGGGGGCGTACGAGCAGTACTTC. This gives the protein CASKERAGAYEQYF.

This chain uses TRBV5-6 with TRBJ1-2; D gene unclear. Trimming took 5 bases from V and 2 from J, leaving 19 bases between them. The CDR3 is 16 residues long. Germline CDR1 is SGHDT and CDR2 is YYEEEE. CDR3 region: CASSPTEHLSNYGYTF. The DNA of the CDR3 is TGTGCCAGCAGTCCGACCGAGCACCTTAGCAACTATGGCTACACCTTC.

This rearrangement joins TRBV5-1 to TRBJ1-2; D perhaps matches TRBD1 (6 bases). V was trimmed by 0 bases and J by 4 bases, leaving 16 bases between them. The V gene's germline CDR1 is SGHRS and CDR2 YFSETQ. This CDR3 has 16 residues. CDR3 nucleotides: TGCGCCAGCAGCTTGGTCGGGTCCACAGGGACCTATGGCTACACCTTC. Its translation is CASSLVGSTGTYGYTF. The full variable domain, rest sourced from reference TRBV5-1 and TRBJ1-2, is KAGVTQTPRYLIKTRGQQVTLSCSPISGHRSVSWYQQTPGQGLQFLFEYFSETQRNKGNFPGRFSGRQFSNSRSEMNVSTLELGDSALYLCASSLVGSTGTYGYTFGSGTRLTVV.

The chain couples TRBV5-1 to TRBJ2-2; D may be TRBD1 (6 bases). CDR1 SGHRS and CDR2 YFSETQ come from the germline V gene. The CDR3 totals 15 residues. The V end lost 2 bases, the J end lost 6 bases, and 14 bases lay between the germline ends. CDR3 nucleotide sequence: TGCGCCAGCAGCTTATCCAGGGGTACGTCCGGGGAGCTGTTTTTT. Encoded protein: CASSLSRGTSGELFF.

V usage is TRBV11-3 and J usage is TRBJ1-1, with 12 bases identical to TRBD1. V shed 4 bases, J shed 0 bases, and the junction held 6 bases outside the gene matches. This CDR3 contains 17 residues. Germline V gene lookup returns CDR1 SGHNT and CDR2 YENEEA. CDR3 loop: CASSSRDRGRLNTEAFF. The CDR3 DNA reads as TGTGCCAGCAGCTCCCGGGACAGGGGGCGTCTGAACACTGAAGCTTTCTTT. Combining the CDR3 with reference TRBV11-3 and TRBJ1-1 gives the whole variable domain EAGVVQSPRYKIIEKKQPVAFWCNPISGHNTLYWYLQNLGQGPELLIRYENEEAVDDSQLPKDRFSAERLKGVDSTLKIQPAELGDSAVYLCASSSRDRGRLNTEAFFGQGTRLTVV.